These 23 T cell receptor beta chains came from one sample sequenced in a study of beta chain features in type 1 diabetes. Study-wide points: Among all four CD4+ subsets, Type 1 diabetes patients had TCRB CDR3s that were moderately but significantly shorter.

The authors reverse transcribed all of the isolated RNA, so sequencing captured expressed TCRB transcripts. Sequencing used immunoSEQ multiplex PCR; TCRdb keeps in-frame clones, though not all of them. The sample shows about 650,000 clones, around 12% of them seen only once. Antigens for these TCRs are unknown. The sequencing input was naive CD4+ T cells from blood. Receptors originate from a man aged 25 to 40 with type 1 diabetes.

This clone appeared a few times. V gene TRBV2 combines with J gene TRBJ1-3; unclear D gene. Trimming cost V 7 bases and J 2 bases, with 12 bases left between them. In germline, CDR1 is SNHLY, CDR2 FYNNEI. This CDR3 region has 14 residues. CDR3 bases: TGTGCCAGCAAGCCAGGCCCTACTGGAAACACCATATATTTT. This encodes CASKPGPTGNTIYF.

This clone was seen more than once but under ten times. This sequence joins TRBV29-1 and TRBJ2-7, with D possibly being TRBD1 (6 bases). This CDR3 has 12 residues. V lost 4 bases and J lost 0, with 7 bases in between. In germline, CDR1 is SQVTM, CDR2 ANQGSEA. CDR3 loop: CSVGTDSYEQYF. The CDR3 DNA sequence: TGCAGCGTTGGGACAGACTCCTACGAGCAGTACTTC.

The chain recombines TRBV2 with TRBJ1-1; D not certain. The CDR3 covers 14 residues. Germline loops: CDR1 SNHLY, CDR2 FYNNEI. V was cut by 3 bases and J by 3 bases, with 11 bases left in between. CDR3 in DNA: TGTGCCAGCAGTGATATACGGTGGGACACTGAAGCTTTCTTT. It encodes CASSDIRWDTEAFF.

This chain uses TRBV7-9 with TRBJ2-3, with a possible D match to TRBD2 (5 bases). The V end lost 6 bases, the J end lost 6 bases, and 16 bases lay between the germline ends. Germline V gene data show CDR1 as SEHNR and CDR2 as FQNEAQ (reference sequence). The CDR3 is 14 residues long. In DNA form, the CDR3 reads TGTGCCAGCAGATTGGGTACTACGGGGGATACGCAGTATTTT. This encodes CASRLGTTGDTQYF.

Only a few counts were recorded for this clone. The V and J genes are TRBV7-9 and TRBJ1-2, with D unresolved. Trimming shortened V by 1 base and J by 4 bases, and 10 bases separated the two germline ends. This CDR3 spans 14 amino acids. CDR1 is SEHNR and CDR2 is FQNEAQ in the germline V gene (reference sequence). CDR3 bases: TGTGCCAGCAGCTTAGAGGAAAGCAGCTATGGCTACACCTTC. Amino acid sequence: CASSLEESSYGYTF.

A few counts support this clone. The V and J genes are TRBV19 and TRBJ1-4; TRBD1 might be the D (5 bases). Germline CDR1 and CDR2: LNHDA and SQIVND (reference sequence). Trimming pared 2 bases from V and 6 bases from J, leaving 7 bases between. This CDR3 is built from 13 residues. The CDR3 here is CASSILRDEKLFF. The CDR3 bases are TGTGCCAGTAGTATACTCAGGGATGAAAAACTGTTTTTT.

This clone was found a few times. This chain links TRBV19 with TRBJ1-5; TRBD1 agrees at 7 bases. Germline trimming cut 4 bases from V and 7 bases from J; bases unmatched to any gene: 7. Per germline, CDR1 LNHDA and CDR2 SQIVND (reference sequence). The CDR3 has 14 amino acids. The DNA of the CDR3 is TGTGCCAGTAGTAGTGAAGGGGGCGGGCAGCCCCAGCATTTT. It encodes CASSSEGGGQPQHF.

V and J are TRBV28 and TRBJ2-3; D is possibly TRBD1 (6 bases). CDR1 is MDHEN, CDR2 SYDVKM, per germline. V was shortened by 2 bases and J by 4 bases, with 13 bases between the two germline ends. The CDR3 is 15 amino acids. For the CDR3, the DNA is TGTGCCAGCAGTTTAGACAGGATAGGACCAGATACGCAGTATTTT. Translated: CASSLDRIGPDTQYF.

This clone appeared many times. In DNA form, the CDR3 reads TGTGCCAGCAGCTTTGGACAGGCGGTGGAATATGGCTACACCTTC. Translation: CASSFGQAVEYGYTF. The V call is TRBV7-9, the J call TRBJ1-2; 7 bases align to TRBD1. The germline gives CDR1 SEHNR, CDR2 FQNEAQ (reference sequence). V was clipped by 3 bases and J by 5 bases; unmatched bases: 9. The CDR3 loop spans 15 amino acids.

This clone was observed a few times. The chain carries TRBV2 and TRBJ2-2; TRBD1 is a possible D gene (6 bases). Germline V lookup: CDR1 SNHLY, CDR2 FYNNEI. This CDR3 comprises 16 residues. Trimming left V 3 bases short and J 4 bases short, with 15 bases between. The CDR3 DNA reads as TGTGCCAGCAGTGAGGTGGGACACCAACCCACCGGGGAGCTGTTTTTT. Amino acids: CASSEVGHQPTGELFF.

V gene TRBV28 combines with J gene TRBJ2-6; no reliable D call. Germline loops: CDR1 MDHEN, CDR2 SYDVKM. The CDR3 covers 12 residues. The V gene lost 4 bases and the J gene lost 8 bases, with 6 bases spanning the gap. The CDR3 nucleotides read TGTGCCAGCAGTTCGGCCCCCAACGTCCTGACTTTC. This sequence encodes CASSSAPNVLTF.

This clone was picked up a small number of times. The gene calls are TRBV4-3 and TRBJ2-7; D not resolved. Trimming stripped 4 bases from V and 9 bases from J, with 16 bases between. CDR1 and CDR2 from the germline V gene are LGHNA and YSLEER. This CDR3 region has 13 residues. In DNA, the CDR3 is TGCGCCAGCAGCCCAGGCCCCGCTGGTAGGCAGTACTTC. Protein sequence: CASSPGPAGRQYF.

The V and J genes are TRBV25-1 and TRBJ1-3; D not resolved. This CDR3 has 14 amino acids. Germline loops: CDR1 MGHDK, CDR2 SYGVNS. The V end was cut by 2 bases, the J end by 0 bases, with 5 bases between. CDR3 protein: CASSEVGSGNTIYF. The CDR3 region has the DNA TGTGCCAGCAGTGAAGTGGGCTCTGGAAACACCATATATTTT.

This clone was seen a few times. This chain's CDR3 is CASSQDVDMDTQYF. The CDR3 nucleotides are TGCGCCAGCAGCCAAGATGTGGATATGGATACGCAGTATTTT. The V gene is TRBV4-1, the J gene TRBJ2-3, with D hard to call. This CDR3 contains 14 residues. Trimming removed 0 bases from V and 6 bases from J, with 10 bases in between. CDR1 is MGHRA and CDR2 is YSYEKL in the germline V gene.

A few counts support this clone. The gene calls are TRBV29-1 and TRBJ1-1, with D perhaps TRBD1 (5 bases). The germline gives CDR1 SQVTM, CDR2 ANQGSEA. V lost 5 bases, J lost 3 bases, and 7 bases lay in between. The CDR3 has 11 amino acids. The CDR3 DNA reads TGCAGCGTTAGGGGTGACACTGAAGCTTTCTTT. This sequence encodes CSVRGDTEAFF.

This clone was found a few times. The V gene is TRBV7-3, the J gene TRBJ2-2, with D unclear. Looked up from germline, CDR1 is SGHTA and CDR2 is FQGTGA. This CDR3 has 14 residues. V shed 1 base and J shed 5 bases, with 8 bases lying between them. The CDR3 spells CASSLNSRTGELFF. CDR3 coding DNA: TGTGCCAGCAGCTTAAACTCGCGGACCGGGGAGCTGTTTTTT.

The table lists this clone with a few counts. The V call is TRBV4-3, the J call TRBJ2-1, with D perhaps being TRBD1 or TRBD2 (5 bases each). The CDR3 sequence is 15 residues long. Germline V gene lookup returns CDR1 LGHNA and CDR2 YSLEER. V lost 4 bases and J 2 bases, leaving 12 bases between the germline ends. The CDR3 DNA sequence: TGCGCCAGCAGCCGCACCGGGACCACCTACAATGAGCAGTTCTTC. It is translated as CASSRTGTTYNEQFF.

The chain joins TRBV7-9 to TRBJ2-5; 7 bases match TRBD1. The CDR3 sequence is 15 residues long. Trimming took 3 bases from V and 4 from J; bases not matched to a gene: 8. Germline CDR1 and CDR2: SEHNR and FQNEAQ (reference sequence). The CDR3 reads CASSFSTGSGETQYF. CDR3 bases: TGTGCCAGCAGCTTTTCGACAGGGAGTGGAGAGACCCAGTACTTC.

This clone has only a few counts. The chain is built from TRBV27 and TRBJ1-1, with TRBD1 as a possible D gene (5 bases). This CDR3 has 16 amino acids. Trimming left V 0 bases short and J 0 bases short, with 11 bases between. Germline V lookup: CDR1 MNHEY, CDR2 SMNVEV (reference sequence). The CDR3 DNA reads as TGTGCCAGCAGTTTATCAACGACACAGGTGAACACTGAAGCTTTCTTT. Translating it yields CASSLSTTQVNTEAFF.

The chain couples TRBV14 to TRBJ2-5; no firm D call. Germline V lookup: CDR1 SGHDN, CDR2 FVKESK. The CDR3 contains 12 residues. V was pared by 6 bases and J by 5 bases, with 10 bases between. Here the CDR3 DNA reads TGTGCCAGCAGTCCCGTGGGGGAGACCCAGTACTTC. Amino acid sequence: CASSPVGETQYF. Supplemented by reference TRBV14 and TRBJ2-5, the full variable domain reads EAGVTQFPSHSVIEKGQTVTLRCDPISGHDNLYWYRRVMGKEIKFLLHFVKESKQDESGMPNNRFLAERTGGTYSTLKVQPAELEDSGVYFCASSPVGETQYFGPGTRLLVL.

This chain uses TRBV29-1 with TRBJ2-6; no firm D call. Trimming left V 1 base short and J 1 base short, with 14 bases between. CDR1 is SQVTM, CDR2 ANQGSEA, per germline. This CDR3 spans 17 amino acids. The CDR3 bases are TGCAGCGTTGAAGGGACGACCCATGTGTCTGGGGCCAACGTCCTGACTTTC. Translation: CSVEGTTHVSGANVLTF.

The V and J genes are TRBV4-3 and TRBJ2-2; 7 bases agree with TRBD2. The CDR3 sequence is 16 residues long. V shed 1 base, J shed 7 bases, and the junction held 9 bases outside the gene matches. Germline CDR1 LGHNA, CDR2 YSLEER. The CDR3, as DNA: TGCGCCAGCAGCCAAGGTCTGAGCGGGGTGAACGGGGAGCTGTTTTTT. Its translation: CASSQGLSGVNGELFF.

For this clone: The sample has other DNA sequences that encode this CDR3 too. This sequence joins TRBV18 and TRBJ1-2; 8 nucleotides agree with TRBD1. CDR3 length equals 12 residues. Germline-derived CDR1 and CDR2 are KGHSH and LQKENI. V was pared by 3 bases and J by 7 bases, with 1 base of the junction left unmatched. The CDR3 region has the DNA TGTGCCAGCTCACCCGACAGGGGTGGCTACACCTTC. The encoded protein is CASSPDRGGYTF.